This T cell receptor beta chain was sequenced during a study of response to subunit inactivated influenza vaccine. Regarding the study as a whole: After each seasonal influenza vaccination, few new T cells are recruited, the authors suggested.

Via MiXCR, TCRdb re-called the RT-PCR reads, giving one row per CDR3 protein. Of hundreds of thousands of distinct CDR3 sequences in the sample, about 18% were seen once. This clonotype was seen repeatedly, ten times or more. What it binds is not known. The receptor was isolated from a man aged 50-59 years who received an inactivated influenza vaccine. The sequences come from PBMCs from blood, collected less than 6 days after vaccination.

The CDR3 DNA follows: TGTGCCAGCAGCGGCGGGACAGCATCCTACAATGAGCAGTTCTTC. As protein: CASSGGTASYNEQFF. The V call is TRBV5-5, the J call TRBJ2-1; a possible D gene is TRBD1 (7 bases). Trimming stripped 4 bases from V and 1 base from J, with 12 bases between. CDR3 length equals 15 residues. Germline values: CDR1 SGHKS, CDR2 YYEKEE (reference sequence).